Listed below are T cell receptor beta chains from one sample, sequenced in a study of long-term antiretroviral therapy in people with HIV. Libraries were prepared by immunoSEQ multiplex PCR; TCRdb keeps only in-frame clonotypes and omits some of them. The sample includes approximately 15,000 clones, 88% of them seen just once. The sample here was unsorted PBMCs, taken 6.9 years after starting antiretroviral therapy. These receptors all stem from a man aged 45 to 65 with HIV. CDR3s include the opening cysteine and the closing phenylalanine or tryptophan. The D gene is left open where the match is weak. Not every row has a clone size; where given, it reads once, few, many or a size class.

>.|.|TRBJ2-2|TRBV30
TGTGCCTGGAGTGACGGGCAGGTCGTAACTTCTACCGGGGAGCTGTTTTTT
CAWSDGQVVTSTGELFF
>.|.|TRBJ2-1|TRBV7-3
TGTGCCAGCAGCTTAACGTGGCGGAGCTCCTACAATGAGCAGTTCTTC
CASSLTWRSSYNEQFF
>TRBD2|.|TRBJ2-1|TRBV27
TGTGCCAGCAGTACCATACCAGGAACTAGCGGGAGATGCAATGAGCAGTTCTTC
CASSTIPGTSGRCNEQFF
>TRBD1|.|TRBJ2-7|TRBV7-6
TGTGCCAGCAGCATAGGGACAGTTTACGAGCAGTACTTC
CASSIGTVYEQYF
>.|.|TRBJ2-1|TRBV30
TGTGCCTGGAGTGGGGGTAGCGGCGGTTTAGCCTACAATGAGCAGTTCTTC
CAWSGGSGGLAYNEQFF
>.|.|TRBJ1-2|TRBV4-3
TGCGCCAGCAGCCAAGAAAGGTCCCACTATGGCTACACCTTC
CASSQERSHYGYTF
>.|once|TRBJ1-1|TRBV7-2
TGTGCCAGCAGCTTAGGAACGGAACGGAACACTGAAGCTTTCTTT
CASSLGTERNTEAFF
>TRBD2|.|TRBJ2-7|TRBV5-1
TGCGCCAGCAGCCCCGGACTAGCGGGAGGGCCGGGATACGAGCAGTACTTC
CASSPGLAGGPGYEQYF
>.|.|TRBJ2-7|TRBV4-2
TGTGCCAGCAGCCAAGAGGTAGCGGTCTCCTACGAGCAGTACTTC
CASSQEVAVSYEQYF
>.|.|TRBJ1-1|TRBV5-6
TGTGCCAGCAGCTTGTTGAACACTGAAGCTTTCTTT
CASSLLNTEAFF
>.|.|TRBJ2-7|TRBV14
TGTGCCAGCAGCCAAGGATCGACAGGCTACTACGAGCAGTACTTC
CASSQGSTGYYEQYF
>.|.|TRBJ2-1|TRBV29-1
TGCAGCGTTGAAGAAAGCTCCTACAATGAGCAGTTCTTC
CSVEESSYNEQFF
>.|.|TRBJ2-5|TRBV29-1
TGCAGCGGGGGTAGGGAAGAGACCCAGTACTTC
CSGGREETQYF
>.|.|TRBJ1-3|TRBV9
TGTGCCAGCAGCGTAGCTGGCGGAGGCTCTGGAAACACCATATATTTT
CASSVAGGGSGNTIYF
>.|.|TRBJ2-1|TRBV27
TGTGCCAGCAGTTTTTCCGGGACCTACAATGAGCAGTTCTTC
CASSFSGTYNEQFF
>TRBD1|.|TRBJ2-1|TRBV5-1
TGCGCCAGCAGCCCTCGTTTGGGACAGCCAGGCAATGAGCAGTTCTTC
CASSPRLGQPGNEQFF
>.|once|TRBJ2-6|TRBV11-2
TGTGCCAGCAGCCAAATCCGTAGGGCCAACGTCCTGACTTTC
CASSQIRRANVLTF
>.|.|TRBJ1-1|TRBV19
TGTGCCAGTAGTATAGACAGGGCGGTGAACACTGAAGCTTTCTTT
CASSIDRAVNTEAFF
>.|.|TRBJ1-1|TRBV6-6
TGTGCCAGCAGTTCCCGGGGGAGGATCACTGAAGCTTTCTTT
CASSSRGRITEAFF
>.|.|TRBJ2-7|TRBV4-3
TGCGCCAGCAGCCACCGAGGGGGATACGAGCAGTACTTC
CASSHRGGYEQYF
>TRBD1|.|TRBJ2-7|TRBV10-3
TGTGCCATCACCGCAGGGGGTGTCTACGAGCAGTACTTC
CAITAGGVYEQYF
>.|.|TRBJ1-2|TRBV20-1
TGCAGTGCCCCAGCGGGGAATGGCTACACCTTC
CSAPAGNGYTF
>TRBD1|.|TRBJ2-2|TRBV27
TGTGCCAGCAGATCGACAGGGGGCGCGTTCGGGGAGCTGTTTTTT
CASRSTGGAFGELFF
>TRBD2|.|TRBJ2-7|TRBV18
TGTGCCAGCTCACCGGCGGGAGAAACCCACGAGCAGTACTTC
CASSPAGETHEQYF
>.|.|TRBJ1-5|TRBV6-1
TGTGCCAGCAGTGGATTGGGGGGGGCGAGACAGCCCCAGCATTTT
CASSGLGGARQPQHF
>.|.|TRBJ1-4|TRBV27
TGTGCCAGCAGTTCCCCGGGTCGAAATGAAAAACTGTTTTTT
CASSSPGRNEKLFF
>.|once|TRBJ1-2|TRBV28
TGTGCCAGCATCAAGGGAGTCAACTATGGCTACACCTTC
CASIKGVNYGYTF
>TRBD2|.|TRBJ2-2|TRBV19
TGTGCCAGTAGTGGGGCGGGAGGGCCGGTCGGGGAGCTGTTTTTT
CASSGAGGPVGELFF
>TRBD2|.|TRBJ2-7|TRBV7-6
TGTGCCAGCAGCTTAGCTCCGGGACTAGCGTATGAGCAGTACTTC
CASSLAPGLAYEQYF
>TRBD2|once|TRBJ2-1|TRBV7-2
TGTGCCAGCAGCCCATCAGGACTAGCGAACAATGAGCAGTTCTTC
CASSPSGLANNEQFF
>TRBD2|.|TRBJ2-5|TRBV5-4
TGTGCCAGCAGCTTGGGGATAGCGGGAATGGAGACCCAGTACTTC
CASSLGIAGMETQYF
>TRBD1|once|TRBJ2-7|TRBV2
TGTGCCAGCAGTGCCGGGACAGGGGGCTACGAGCAGTACTTC
CASSAGTGGYEQYF
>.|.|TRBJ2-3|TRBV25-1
TGTGCCAGCAGTGAATACAGTCTCACAGATACGCAGTATTTT
CASSEYSLTDTQYF
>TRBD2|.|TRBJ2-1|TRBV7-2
TGTGCCAGCAGCTTACGCCTAGCGGGTTTTGACTTCTCCTACAATGAGCAGTTCTTC
CASSLRLAGFDFSYNEQFF
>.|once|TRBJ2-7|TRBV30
TGTGCCTGGAGTCAAGACAGCGCAATTGCCAACGAGCAGTACTTC
CAWSQDSAIANEQYF
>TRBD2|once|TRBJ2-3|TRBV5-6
TGTGCCAGCAGCTTTGGCGGGAGGACAGATACGCAGTATTTT
CASSFGGRTDTQYF
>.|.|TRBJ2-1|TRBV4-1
TGCGCCAGCAGCCAACAAGGGAGCAATGAGCAGTTCTTC
CASSQQGSNEQFF
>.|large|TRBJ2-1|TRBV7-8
TGTGCCAGCAGCTTCACTATGAGCTCCTACAATGAGCAGTTCTTC
CASSFTMSSYNEQFF
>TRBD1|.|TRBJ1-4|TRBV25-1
TGTGCCAGCAGTACAGGGGCTAATGAAAAACTGTTTTTT
CASSTGANEKLFF
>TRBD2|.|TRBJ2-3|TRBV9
TGTGCCAGCAGCGTAGGGGGTAGCGGGGGGCTCACAGATACGCAGTATTTT
CASSVGGSGGLTDTQYF
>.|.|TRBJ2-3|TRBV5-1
TGCGCCAGCAGCTTGGCCATCACAGATACGCAGTATTTT
CASSLAITDTQYF